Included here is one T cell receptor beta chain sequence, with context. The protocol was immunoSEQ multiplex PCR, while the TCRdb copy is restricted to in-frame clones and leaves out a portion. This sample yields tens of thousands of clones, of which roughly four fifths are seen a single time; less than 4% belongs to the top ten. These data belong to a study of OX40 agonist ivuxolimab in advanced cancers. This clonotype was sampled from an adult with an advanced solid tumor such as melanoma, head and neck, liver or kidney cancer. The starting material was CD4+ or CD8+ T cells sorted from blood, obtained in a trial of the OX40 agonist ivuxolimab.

DNA of the CDR3: TGTGCCTGGACAGGGCAAAGAGGACAGCCCCAGCATTTT. Protein: CAWTGQRGQPQHF. The chain employs TRBV30 and TRBJ1-5, with TRBD1 as a possible D gene (5 bases). Germline assignment: CDR1 GTSNPN and CDR2 SVGIG (reference sequence). V dropped 4 bases and J dropped 7 bases, with 14 bases sitting between them. The CDR3 runs 13 residues.